The source of this T cell receptor (beta chain) is a study of T-cell reconstitution after alpha-beta-depleted transplantation in children. CDR1 and CDR2 from the germline V gene are ENHRY and SYGVKD. The CDR3 totals 14 residues, both ends included. Notes on this clonotype: The DNA is omitted, as the CDR3 cannot be located on it reliably, and the CDR3 follows TCRdb's listing.

Unique molecular identifiers were incorporated into the prepared TCRbeta library. Each CDR3 protein is one row after TCRdb ran MiXCR on the PCR reads. Here the sample spans 450,000 to 550,000 distinct CDR3 sequences, 11% being singletons. This TCR was recovered from a female patient aged 2-9 years who had a stem cell transplant for aplastic anemia, so the T cells may come from the graft donor. The material sequenced was PBMCs, mostly from graft donor cells, taken 180 days after TCRalphabeta/CD19-depleted stem cell transplant. The chain couples TRBV10-3 to TRBJ1-2; the table's D gene call, TRBD1, was not cross checked with the DNA. CDR3: CAISVGQGADGDTF.